These T cell receptor beta chains were read from a single sample in a study of post-analysis software for immune sequencing data. TCRdb analysed the PCR reads with MiXCR anew, one entry per CDR3 protein. This sample has about 570,000 distinct CDR3 sequences; under 40% occur once, and the top ten carry roughly 6%. Sequenced: blood. The receptors come from a girl between 2 and 17 years old with multiple sclerosis. The CDR3 runs from the conserved cysteine through the conserved F or W.

J gene: TRBJ1-2
V gene: TRBV7-9
CDR3 protein: CASSPRSDQQGWGYGYTF

J gene: TRBJ2-1
V gene: TRBV7-2
CDR3 protein: CASSLAAGLGQFF

J gene: TRBJ1-1
V gene: TRBV29-1
CDR3 protein: CSVEEQAPNTEAFF

J gene: TRBJ2-4
V gene: TRBV20-1
CDR3 protein: CSGKSGGLLAKNIQYF

J gene: TRBJ2-5
V gene: TRBV4-1
CDR3 protein: CASSTGQGEETQYF

J gene: TRBJ2-2
V gene: TRBV5-1
CDR3 protein: CASSGTGGSGELFF

J gene: TRBJ2-3
V gene: TRBV10-3
CDR3 protein: CAIRQTGQGGTDTQYF

J gene: TRBJ2-7
V gene: TRBV6-6
CDR3 protein: CASELAGGPNEQYF

J gene: TRBJ1-2
V gene: TRBV29-1
CDR3 protein: CSVYEGGAGYTF

J gene: TRBJ1-5
V gene: TRBV9
CDR3 protein: CASRFGEPNQPQHF

J gene: TRBJ2-5
V gene: TRBV20-1
CDR3 protein: CSARKAHHLGGYQETQYF

J gene: TRBJ2-1
V gene: TRBV7-8
CDR3 protein: CASSLASGLEVSYEQFF

J gene: TRBJ2-7
V gene: TRBV6-1
CDR3 protein: CASSEGIEGYEQYF

J gene: TRBJ1-2
V gene: TRBV5-6
CDR3 protein: CASSLDKGGRNYGYTF

J gene: TRBJ2-1
V gene: TRBV2
CDR3 protein: CASSVGVYNEQFF

J gene: TRBJ1-4
V gene: TRBV11-2
CDR3 protein: CASSLDLWTNEKLFF

J gene: TRBJ2-3
V gene: TRBV2
CDR3 protein: CASSETGLAGSSTDTQYF

J gene: TRBJ2-5
V gene: TRBV5-1
CDR3 protein: CASSLERGGETQYF

J gene: TRBJ2-5
V gene: TRBV29-1
CDR3 protein: CSVRQGAQETQYF

J gene: TRBJ2-7
V gene: TRBV5-1
CDR3 protein: CASSLLDDSYEQYF

J gene: TRBJ1-5
V gene: TRBV2
CDR3 protein: CASGKQLGSNQPQHF

J gene: TRBJ2-7
V gene: TRBV7-2
CDR3 protein: CASSLTHSPYEQYF

J gene: TRBJ2-7
V gene: TRBV3-1
CDR3 protein: CASSEASGGIYEQYF

J gene: TRBJ1-2
V gene: TRBV25-1
CDR3 protein: CASSESEKLGYGYTF

J gene: TRBJ2-5
V gene: TRBV3-1
CDR3 protein: CASSQGGLEETQYF

J gene: TRBJ2-7
V gene: TRBV5-5
CDR3 protein: CASSLQIYGSGGEQYF

J gene: TRBJ2-3
V gene: TRBV10-2
CDR3 protein: CASTAGISTDTQYF

J gene: TRBJ1-5
V gene: TRBV27
CDR3 protein: CDPADKGNQPQHF

J gene: TRBJ2-7
V gene: TRBV10-2
CDR3 protein: CASSGRQSSYEQYF

J gene: TRBJ2-5
V gene: TRBV12-3/TRBV12-4
CDR3 protein: CASSLSFGASGLQETQYF

J gene: TRBJ2-1
V gene: TRBV7-3
CDR3 protein: CASSPATGEQFF

J gene: TRBJ1-2
V gene: TRBV14
CDR3 protein: CASSRGLARDYGYTF

J gene: TRBJ2-3
V gene: TRBV29-1
CDR3 protein: CSAAPTGGGQYF

J gene: NA
V gene: TRBV15
CDR3 protein: CAASRDLGETQYF